This TCR beta chain stems from a study of regulatory T cells in long-lasting Graves disease. For the study at large: Over 5 years of antithyroid drugs plus positive TSH receptor antibodies defined persistent Graves' disease. Notes on the study in general: There was favoring of TRBV28, TRBJ1-2 and TRBJ2-5 in persistent disease.

Building the TCR beta libraries relied on iRepertoire HTBI primers, and CDR3 regions underwent Arm-PCR. TCRdb called the multiplex PCR reads again in MiXCR, with one record for every CDR3 protein. The sample lists some 280,000 distinct CDR3 sequences; 20% to 25% were seen once. Time point: persistent/refractory GD, antithyroid drugs over 5 years with positive TRAb. Extracted RNA from PBMCs served as the source of the TCR library. Of note for this clonotype: Its cognate antigen is unknown.

The V gene lost 0 bases and the J gene lost 0 bases, with 8 bases spanning the gap. The CDR3 runs to 15 residues. CDR1 is LGHNA and CDR2 is YSLEER in the germline V gene. The sample was peripheral blood mononuclear cells (PBMCs), taken when the disease was refractory, from a patient treated with antithyroid drugs. This chain connects TRBV4-3 to TRBJ1-1; tentatively, D is TRBD1 (5 bases). The source is a female donor with Graves disease. The CDR3 region is CASSQDRDLNTEAFF. The CDR3 nucleotides read TGCGCCAGCAGCCAAGACAGGGACCTGAACACTGAAGCTTTCTTT.